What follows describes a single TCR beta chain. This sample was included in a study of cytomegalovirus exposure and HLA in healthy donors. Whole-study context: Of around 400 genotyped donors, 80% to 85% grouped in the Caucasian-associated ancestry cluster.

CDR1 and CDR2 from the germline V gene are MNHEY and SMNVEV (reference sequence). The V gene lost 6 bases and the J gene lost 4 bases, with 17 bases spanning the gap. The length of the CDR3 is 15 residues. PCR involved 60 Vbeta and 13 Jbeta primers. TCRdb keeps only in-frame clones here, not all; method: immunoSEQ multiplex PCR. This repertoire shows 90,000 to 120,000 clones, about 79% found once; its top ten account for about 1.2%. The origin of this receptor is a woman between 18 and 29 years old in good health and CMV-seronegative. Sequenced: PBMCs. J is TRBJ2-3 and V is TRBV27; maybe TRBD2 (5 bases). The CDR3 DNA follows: TGTGCCAGCAGCCCCCATGACTCGCGGGCAGATACGCAGTATTTT. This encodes CASSPHDSRADTQYF.